What follows describes a single TCR beta chain. Trimming pared 8 bases from V and 10 bases from J, leaving 15 bases between. Germline CDR1 MDHEN, CDR2 SYDVKM. The CDR3 spans 13 residues. The data were obtained in a study of blood T cell repertoires in COVID-19. Residents of about 25 US areas, aged 18 to 89 years, made up the participants. All recovered Cohort 3 donors got two negative PCRs, got clearance, or saw symptom resolution. Authors' analysis steps: Using reference gene primer amplification, nucleated cell counts were estimated. Produced via immunoSEQ multiplex PCR; TCRdb's table is partial and in-frame only. From that table come the V and J calls and clone size; the DNA was used to work out D and trimming. The sample carries around 480,000 clones, 87% recorded once.

The source of this sequence is a woman between 18 and 29 years old who had recovered from COVID-19. This rearrangement joins TRBV28 to TRBJ1-6, with D possibly matching TRBD1 (6 bases). Input material: PBMCs or T cells enriched from blood (not recorded which). In DNA, the CDR3 is TGTGCCAGCTCTCGGACAGACGAGTCACCCCTCCACTTT. This translates into CASSRTDESPLHF.